This T cell receptor beta chain was obtained from a study of regulatory T cells in long-lasting Graves disease. Study outcomes and limitations: Those with persistent Graves' had less TCR diversity than newly diagnosed patients. Persistent patients shared more public clonotypes (approximately 2,700) than newly diagnosed patients (roughly 960).

Library construction for TCR beta used iRepertoire HTBI primers and Arm-PCR of CDR3 regions. TCRdb analysed the multiplex PCR reads with MiXCR anew, one entry per CDR3 protein. The sample records a few hundred thousand distinct CDR3 sequences, 12% being singletons. Time point given: newly diagnosed GD, antithyroid drugs for less than 3 months. There was RNA extracted from PBMCs, and the TCR library was made from it. The V gene's germline CDR1 is LNHDA and CDR2 SQIVND (reference sequence). CDR3 length equals 15 residues. Unmatched junction bases numbered 7, after V lost 5 bases and J lost 2 bases. This clonotype showed up just a few times. As yet, its antigen is unknown. These same data were also listed under a study on T cells in Graves' hyperthyroidism and ophthalmopathy. That work adds: A model of 13 V-J features distinguished ophthalmopathy from stable hyperthyroidism.

The material sequenced was peripheral blood mononuclear cells (PBMCs), taken at new diagnosis, from a patient treated with antithyroid drugs. V usage is TRBV19 and J usage is TRBJ2-5, with TRBD2 matching 8 bases. This sequence was found in a woman aged 18-29 years with Graves disease. DNA of the CDR3: TGTGCCAGTAGTCCCGAGCGGGGGCGACAAGAGACCCAGTACTTC. Amino acids: CASSPERGRQETQYF.